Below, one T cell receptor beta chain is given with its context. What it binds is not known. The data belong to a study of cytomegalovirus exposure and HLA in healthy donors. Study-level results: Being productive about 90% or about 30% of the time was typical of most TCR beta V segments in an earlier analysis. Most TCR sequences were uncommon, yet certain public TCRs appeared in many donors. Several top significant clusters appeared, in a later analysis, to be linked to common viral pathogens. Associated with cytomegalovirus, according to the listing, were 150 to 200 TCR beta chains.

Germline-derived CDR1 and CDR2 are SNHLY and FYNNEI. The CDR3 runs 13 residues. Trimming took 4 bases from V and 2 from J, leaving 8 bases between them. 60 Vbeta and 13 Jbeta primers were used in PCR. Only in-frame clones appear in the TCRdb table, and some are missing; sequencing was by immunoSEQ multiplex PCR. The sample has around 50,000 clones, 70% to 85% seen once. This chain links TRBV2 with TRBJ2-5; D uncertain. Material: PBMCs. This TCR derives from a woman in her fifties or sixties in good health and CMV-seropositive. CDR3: CASSADTQETQYF. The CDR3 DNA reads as TGTGCCAGCAGTGCTGACACACAAGAGACCCAGTACTTC. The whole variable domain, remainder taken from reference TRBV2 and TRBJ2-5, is EPEVTQTPSHQVTQMGQEVILRCVPISNHLYFYWYRQILGQKVEFLVSFYNNEISEKSEIFDDQFSVERPDGSNFTLKIRSTKLEDSAMYFCASSADTQETQYFGPGTRLLVL.